This T cell receptor beta chain emerged from a study of shared clonotypes between healthy human individuals. Study summary: The composition of the donors was a couple of women and three men aged 18 to 49.

Those who donated were healthy HIV-negative adults, with no recent acute infections or vaccinations reported. There were only Caucasian adults among the donors, and all lived in Nashville, Tennessee. The data were produced by immunoSEQ multiplex PCR, yet TCRdb's version contains in-frame clones alone and is incomplete. This sample has about 1 million clones, with about 75% found just once. Trimming pared 6 bases from V and 9 bases from J, leaving 15 bases between. The CDR3 consists of 13 residues. Germline assignment: CDR1 SNHLY and CDR2 FYNNEI. This TCR was recovered from a man between 18 and 35 years old in good health. The chain joins TRBV2 to TRBJ1-5, with D possibly TRBD1 on 5 matching bases. What was sequenced was memory CD4+ T cells sorted from blood. Subset of the sample: CD45RA-negative fraction. This CDR3 reads CASSLDRDPPQHF. The CDR3 nucleotides are TGTGCCAGCAGCTTAGACAGAGATCCGCCCCAGCATTTT.